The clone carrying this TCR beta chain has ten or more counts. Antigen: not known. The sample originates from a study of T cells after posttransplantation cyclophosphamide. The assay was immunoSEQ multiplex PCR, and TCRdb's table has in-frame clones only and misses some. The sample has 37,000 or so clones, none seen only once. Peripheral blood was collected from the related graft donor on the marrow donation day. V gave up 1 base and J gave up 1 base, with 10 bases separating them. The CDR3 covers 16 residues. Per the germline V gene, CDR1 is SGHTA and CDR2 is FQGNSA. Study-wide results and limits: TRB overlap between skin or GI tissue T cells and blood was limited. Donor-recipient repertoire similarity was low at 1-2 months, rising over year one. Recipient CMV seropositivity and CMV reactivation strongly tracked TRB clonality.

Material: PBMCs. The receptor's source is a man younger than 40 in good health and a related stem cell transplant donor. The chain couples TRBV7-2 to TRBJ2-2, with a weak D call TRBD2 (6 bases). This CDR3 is CASSLGRGLNTGELFF. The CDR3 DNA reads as TGTGCCAGCAGCTTAGGGCGGGGCTTGAACACCGGGGAGCTGTTTTTT.